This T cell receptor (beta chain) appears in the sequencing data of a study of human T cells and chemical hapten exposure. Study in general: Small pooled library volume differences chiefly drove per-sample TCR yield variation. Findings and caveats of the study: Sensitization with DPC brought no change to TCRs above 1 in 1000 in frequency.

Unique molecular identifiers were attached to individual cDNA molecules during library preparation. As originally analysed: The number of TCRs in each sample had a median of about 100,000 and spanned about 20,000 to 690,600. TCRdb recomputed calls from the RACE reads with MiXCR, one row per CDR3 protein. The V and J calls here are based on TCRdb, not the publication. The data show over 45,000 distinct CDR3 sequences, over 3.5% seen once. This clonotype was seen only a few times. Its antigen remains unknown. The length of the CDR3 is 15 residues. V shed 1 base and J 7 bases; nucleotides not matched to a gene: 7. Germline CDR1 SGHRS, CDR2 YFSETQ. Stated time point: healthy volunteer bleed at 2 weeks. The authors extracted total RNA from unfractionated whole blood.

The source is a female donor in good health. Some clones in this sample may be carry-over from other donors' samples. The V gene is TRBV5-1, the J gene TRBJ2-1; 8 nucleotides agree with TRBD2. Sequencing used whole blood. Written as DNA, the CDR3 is TGCGCCAGCAGCTTGACGGGGGGGCCGGATAATGAGCAGTTCTTC. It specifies CASSLTGGPDNEQFF.